One and the same sample provided the 13 T cell receptor beta chains below, sequenced in a study of tissue T cells after allogeneic stem cell transplantation. Sequencing used immunoSEQ multiplex PCR; TCRdb keeps in-frame clones, though not all of them. Here the sample spans thousands of clones, 50% being singletons. Time point denoted: mouse harvest day 7 after allogeneic transplant. Each mouse received 10^7 T-cell-depleted marrow cells plus 10^6 splenic CD5+ T cells by tail vein. Sequenced sample: gut tissue. The source of these receptors is a female BALB/c mouse given C57BL/6 T cells with graft-versus-host disease after an allogeneic hematopoietic cell transplant.

Points on this clone: The listed genes are named as in mouse. The CDR3 extends 1 residue past the end of the read, so its final part is completed from the germline J gene. The rearrangement links TRBV2 to TRBJ1-4; no firm D call. V was pared by 0 bases and J by 2 bases, with 4 bases between. Germline V CDR1 and CDR2: LGHNA, YSYQKL. The CDR3 extends over 14 amino acids. CDR3: CASSQDTSNERLFF. The part of the CDR3 DNA that was read is TGTGCCAGCAGCCAAGATACGTCCAACGAAAGATTATTT.

This clone was observed a handful of times. Genes and germline come from the mouse. The sequence runs out 1 residue before the end of the CDR3; the remainder is reconstructed from the germline J gene. The rearrangement links TRBV3 to TRBJ2-7, with 7 bases that match TRBD1. Trimming took 2 bases from V and 2 from J; bases not matched to a gene: 0. Germline V gene lookup returns CDR1 SNHLY and CDR2 FYNGKV (reference sequence). The CDR3 covers 13 residues. The sequenced CDR3 bases are TGTGCCAGCAGCTTACAGGGGGCCTATGAACAGTAC. As protein: CASSLQGAYEQY. The complete CDR3 protein is CASSLQGAYEQYF.

Notes on this clone: All gene names here are mouse names. Coverage ceases 1 residue before the CDR3 finishes, and the germline J gene fills in the end. This rearrangement joins TRBV26 to TRBJ1-2; TRBD1 aligns across 8 bases. Germline loops: CDR1 KGHPV, CDR2 FQNQEV (reference sequence). CDR3 length: 14 residues. Unmatched junction bases numbered 4, after V lost 3 bases and J lost 4 bases. The sequenced part of the CDR3 DNA is TGTGCCAGCAGTCTACCAGGGGGCAGCTCCGACTACACC. Its protein is CASSLPGGSSDYT. The whole CDR3 protein is CASSLPGGSSDYTF. Based on the CDR3 plus reference TRBV26 and TRBJ1-2, the full variable domain is NSKVIQTPRYLVKGQGQKAKMRCIPEKGHPVVFWYQQNKNNEFKFLINFQNQEVLQQIDMTEKRFSAECPSNSPCSLEIQSSEAGDSALYLCASSLPGGSSDYTFGSGTRLLVI.

In the case of this clone: Mouse names are used for the genes. The read stops 1 residue short of the end of the CDR3; the missing end is completed from the germline J gene. This chain uses TRBV26 with TRBJ2-1; D ambiguous. The CDR3 has 14 amino acids. The V gene lost 0 bases and the J gene lost 3 bases, with 6 bases spanning the gap. CDR1 is KGHPV, CDR2 FQNQEV, per germline (reference sequence). The sequenced CDR3 bases are TGTGCCAGCAGTCTGTCCCGGGGCTATGCTGAGCAGTTC. Amino acids: CASSLSRGYAEQF. The entire CDR3 sequence reads CASSLSRGYAEQFF.

This clone was detected only a few times. The gene symbols are mouse symbols. The CDR3 end is not reached by the read, which stops 1 residue before it; the germline J gene fills it in. This rearrangement joins TRBV5 to TRBJ2-3; D is uncertain. The CDR3 is 15 residues long. CDR1 and CDR2 from the germline V gene are LGHNA and YNLKQL (reference sequence). Between the trimmed V and J ends, which lost 0 bases and 2 bases, there was a span of 9 bases. The DNA read from the CDR3 is TGTGCCAGCAGCCAAGATCGGGGTTTTGCAGAAACGCTGTAT. As protein: CASSQDRGFAETLY. The full CDR3 reads CASSQDRGFAETLYF.

Points on this clone: Mouse names are used for the genes. The read falls 1 residue short of the CDR3 end, and the missing part is taken from the germline J gene. The chain carries TRBV12-1 and TRBJ2-1, with D perhaps TRBD1 (6 bases). This CDR3 comprises 15 residues. V lost 2 bases and J 1 base, leaving 11 bases between the germline ends. Per the germline V gene, CDR1 is SGHSN and CDR2 is HYEKVE. Incomplete CDR3 DNA: TGTGCCAGCTCTCCCCCGGGACAAAACTATGCTGAGCAGTTC. Encoded protein: CASSPPGQNYAEQF. The entire CDR3 is CASSPPGQNYAEQFF.

A note on this clone: Any gene name here is a mouse gene name. The read ends 1 residue before the CDR3 terminus; that terminus is restored from the germline J gene. The chain links TRBV12-2 to TRBJ2-3; D uncertain. The ends were cut back, 2 bases at V and 0 bases at J, with 5 bases in the middle. Germline CDR1 reads SGHLS; CDR2 reads HYDKME. The CDR3 contains 13 residues. The part of the CDR3 DNA that was read is TGTGCCAGCTCTCCGACTAGTGCAGAAACGCTGTAT. As protein: CASSPTSAETLY. In full, the CDR3 is CASSPTSAETLYF. Supplemented by reference TRBV12-2 and TRBJ2-3, the full variable domain reads NSGVVQSPRYIIKGKGERSILKCIPISGHLSVAWYQQTQGQELKFFIQHYDKMERDKGNLPSRFSVQQFDDYHSEMNMSALELEDSAVYFCASSPTSAETLYFGSGTRLTVL.

This clone was recorded a few times. Germline and genes: mouse. From the germline J gene comes the end of the CDR3, since the read stops 1 residue before it. This chain links TRBV3 with TRBJ2-4, with TRBD2 as a possible D gene (6 bases). Germline V gene lookup returns CDR1 SNHLY and CDR2 FYNGKV (reference sequence). This CDR3 comprises 14 residues. The ends were cut back, 4 bases at V and 2 bases at J, with 10 bases in the middle. The CDR3 loop is CASSSDWLQNTLYF. Partial CDR3 DNA: TGTGCCAGCAGCTCCGACTGGCTTCAAAACACCTTGTAC.

This clone turned up a few times. Gene names and germline match the mouse. The CDR3 region is CASSWDNNQAPLF. Partial CDR3 DNA: TGTGCCAGCTCTTGGGACAACAACCAGGCTCCGCTT. This chain uses TRBV12-1 with TRBJ1-5, with D maybe TRBD1 (5 bases). The CDR3 is cut off 1 residue early in the read; its end comes from the germline J gene. The CDR3 has 13 amino acids. Germline values: CDR1 SGHSN, CDR2 HYEKVE. Trimming stripped 3 bases from V and 1 base from J, with 6 bases between.

This clone was picked up one time. The genes are named according to mouse. The read ends 1 residue shy of where the CDR3 ends; the end is completed using the germline J gene. The chain uses TRBV16 and TRBJ2-2; D is uncertain. CDR1 and CDR2 from the germline V gene are SGHSA and FRNQAP. The CDR3 consists of 13 residues. The ends were cut back, 0 bases at V and 2 bases at J, with 1 base in the middle. The CDR3 loop is CASSLDNTGQLYF. The DNA read from the CDR3 is TGTGCAAGCAGCTTAGACAACACCGGGCAGCTCTAC.

In this sample, this clone turned up a few times. Gene names denote mouse genes. Read sequence stops 1 residue before the CDR3 end, and the germline J gene provides the missing end. The chain combines TRBV16 with TRBJ2-7, with D perhaps TRBD2 (6 bases). CDR1 is SGHSA, CDR2 FRNQAP, per germline. V lost 3 bases and J 0 bases, leaving 9 bases between the germline ends. The CDR3 length is 14 residues. CDR3: CASSLGGSSYEQYF. The CDR3 DNA, read in part, is TGTGCAAGCAGCTTGGGGGGAAGCTCCTATGAACAGTAC.

As regards this clone: The gene names here belong to mouse. The sequence runs out 1 residue before the end of the CDR3; the remainder is reconstructed from the germline J gene. This chain uses TRBV26 with TRBJ1-1; D might be TRBD1 (6 bases). Germline V lookup: CDR1 KGHPV, CDR2 FQNQEV (reference sequence). With 6 bases removed from V and 3 bases from J, the gap between germline ends came to 11 bases. The CDR3 length is 13 residues. This CDR3 is CASSQGHHTEVFF. The sequenced CDR3 bases are TGTGCCAGCAGCCAGGGACATCACACAGAAGTCTTC.

Note on this clone: The gene names here belong to mouse. The read halts 1 residue ahead of the CDR3 end, with the missing end drawn from the germline J gene. The identical CDR3 is also encoded by other nucleotide sequences in the sample. The chain recombines TRBV26 with TRBJ2-5; TRBD2 agrees at 9 bases. Germline CDR1 reads KGHPV; CDR2 reads FQNQEV (reference sequence). The CDR3 loop spans 14 amino acids. The J segment lost 4 bases and the V segment lost 3 bases, leaving 2 bases of the junction unmatched. CDR3 in amino acids: CASSLLGGEDTQYF. The part of the CDR3 DNA that was read is TGTGCCAGCAGTCTACTGGGGGGCGAAGACACCCAGTAC.